This T cell receptor beta chain is from a study of T-cell reconstitution after alpha-beta-depleted transplantation in children. Study-wide results and limits: Among T cells one year after transplant, newly produced cells accounted for most counts and diversity. Elevated TCRbeta diversity at day 60 was traced, in some patients, to surviving recipient T cells and thymic progenitors. In patients about two months after transplant, alpha-beta T cells reportedly arose from several hundred expanded graft clones.

This clonotype appeared many times. Its antigen is not known. Trimming took 0 bases from V and 6 from J, leaving 6 bases between them. CDR1 is MNHEY and CDR2 is SMNVEV in the germline V gene (reference sequence). CDR3 length: 13 residues. Construction of the TCRbeta library involved unique molecular identifiers. TCRdb redid the calling of the PCR reads with MiXCR, one entry per CDR3 protein. The sample yields approximately 500,000 distinct CDR3 sequences, more than 9% seen once. The sequenced sample was PBMCs, obtained before TCRalphabeta/CD19-depleted stem cell transplant. This clonotype was sampled from a child under 10 years old with inherited bone marrow failure, due to receive a stem cell transplant. The gene calls are TRBV27 and TRBJ2-1; no reliable D call. In DNA, the CDR3 is TGTGCCAGCAGTTTATCGTCCGTCAATGAGCAGTTCTTC. Residues: CASSLSSVNEQFF.